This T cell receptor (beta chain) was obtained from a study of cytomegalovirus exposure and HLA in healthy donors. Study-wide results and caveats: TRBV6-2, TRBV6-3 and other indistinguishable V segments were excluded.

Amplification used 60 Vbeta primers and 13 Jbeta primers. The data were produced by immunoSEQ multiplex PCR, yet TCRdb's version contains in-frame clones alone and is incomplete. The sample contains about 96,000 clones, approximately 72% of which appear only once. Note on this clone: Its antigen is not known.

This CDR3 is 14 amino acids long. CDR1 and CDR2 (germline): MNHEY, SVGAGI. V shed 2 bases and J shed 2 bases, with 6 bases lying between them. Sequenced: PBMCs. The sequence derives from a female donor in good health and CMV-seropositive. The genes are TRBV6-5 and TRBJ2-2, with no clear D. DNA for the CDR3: TGTGCCAGCAGTTACGCTACCAACACCGGGGAGCTGTTTTTT. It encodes CASSYATNTGELFF.